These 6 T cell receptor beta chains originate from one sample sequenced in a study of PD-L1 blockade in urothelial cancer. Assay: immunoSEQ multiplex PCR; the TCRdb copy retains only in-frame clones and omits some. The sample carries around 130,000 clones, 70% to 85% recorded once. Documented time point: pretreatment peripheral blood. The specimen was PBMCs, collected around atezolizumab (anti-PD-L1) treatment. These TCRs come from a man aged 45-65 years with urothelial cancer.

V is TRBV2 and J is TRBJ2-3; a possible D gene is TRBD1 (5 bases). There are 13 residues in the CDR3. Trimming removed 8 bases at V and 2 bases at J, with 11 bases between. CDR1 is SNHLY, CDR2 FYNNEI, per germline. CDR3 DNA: TGTGCCAGCCGACCCAGGGTCACAGATACGCAGTATTTT. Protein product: CASRPRVTDTQYF.

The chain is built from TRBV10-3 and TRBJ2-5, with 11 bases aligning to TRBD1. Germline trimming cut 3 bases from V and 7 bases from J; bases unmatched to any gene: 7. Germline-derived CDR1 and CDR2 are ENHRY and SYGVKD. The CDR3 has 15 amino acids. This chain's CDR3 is CAISDKDRGPGTQYF. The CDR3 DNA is TGTGCCATCAGTGACAAGGACAGGGGGCCGGGGACCCAGTACTTC.

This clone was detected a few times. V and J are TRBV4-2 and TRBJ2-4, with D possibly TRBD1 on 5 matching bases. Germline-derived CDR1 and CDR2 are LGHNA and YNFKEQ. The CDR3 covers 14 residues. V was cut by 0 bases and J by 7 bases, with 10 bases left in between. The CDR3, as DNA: TGTGCCAGCAGCCAAGAATCGTCAGGGAACATTCAGTACTTC. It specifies CASSQESSGNIQYF.

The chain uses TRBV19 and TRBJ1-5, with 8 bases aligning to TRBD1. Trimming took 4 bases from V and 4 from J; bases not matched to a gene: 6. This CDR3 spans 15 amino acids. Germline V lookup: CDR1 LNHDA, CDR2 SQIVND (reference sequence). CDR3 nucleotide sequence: TGTGCCAGTAGTAATGGACAGGGCGATAATCAGCCCCAGCATTTT. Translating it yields CASSNGQGDNQPQHF.

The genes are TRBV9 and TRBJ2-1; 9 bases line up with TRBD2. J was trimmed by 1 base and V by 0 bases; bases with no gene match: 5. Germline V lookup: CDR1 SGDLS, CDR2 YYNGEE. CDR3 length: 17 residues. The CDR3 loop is CASSVGLADPSYNEQFF. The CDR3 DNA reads TGTGCCAGCAGCGTAGGACTAGCGGACCCTTCCTACAATGAGCAGTTCTTC.

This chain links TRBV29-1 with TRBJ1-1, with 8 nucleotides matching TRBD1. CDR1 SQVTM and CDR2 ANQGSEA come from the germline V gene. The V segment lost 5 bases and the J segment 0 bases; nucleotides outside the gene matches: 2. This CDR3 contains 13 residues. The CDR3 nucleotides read TGCAGCGTTACGACAGGGGTGAACACTGAAGCTTTCTTT. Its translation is CSVTTGVNTEAFF.